This passage covers 29 T cell receptor beta chains from one sample sequenced in a study of blood T cell repertoires in COVID-19. Using immunoSEQ multiplex PCR, the repertoire was profiled, and TCRdb retains in-frame clones only, with some absent. This table has 410,000 or so clones, over 75% appearing once. Source material: peripheral blood. All receptors derive from a woman between 35 and 50 years old with COVID-19, enrolled during active disease.

The DNA for the CDR3 is TGCGCCAGCAGCCCCGGACAGCCTAGCACAGATACGCAGTATTTT. Translating it yields CASSPGQPSTDTQYF. The chain couples TRBV5-1 to TRBJ2-3; weak D call: TRBD1 (6 bases). This CDR3 spans 15 amino acids. V was clipped by 4 bases and J by 0 bases, with 12 bases between them. Germline CDR1 reads SGHRS; CDR2 reads YFSETQ.

CDR3 in DNA: TGTGCCAGCAGCTCGGGACAGGGCGGGTTTTGGACCGGGGAGCTGTTTTTT. It yields the protein CASSSGQGGFWTGELFF. The chain combines TRBV7-2 with TRBJ2-2; 9 nucleotides line up with TRBD1. CDR1 SGHTA and CDR2 FQGNSA come from the germline V gene. V lost 4 bases to trimming and J lost 5 bases; unmatched junction nucleotides: 11. The CDR3 runs 17 residues.

V gene TRBV6-6 combines with J gene TRBJ1-1, with 7 bases fitting TRBD1. J lost 5 bases, V lost 4 bases, and 7 bases had no gene match. There are 14 residues in the CDR3. From germline, CDR1 is MNHNY and CDR2 SVGAGI (reference sequence). The CDR3 DNA is TGTGCCAGCAGTTCTACGACAGGGCAAACTGAAGCTTTCTTT. It is translated as CASSSTTGQTEAFF.

The J gene is TRBJ1-2, the V gene TRBV28; weak D call: TRBD1 (6 bases). Per the germline V gene, CDR1 is MDHEN and CDR2 is SYDVKM. The CDR3 length is 15 residues. Deletions cut 2 bases from V and 5 bases from J, with 15 bases between. The CDR3 region has the DNA TGTGCCAGCAGTTTAGGGGGCGGGGAGGGGTATGGCTACACCTTC. Its protein product is CASSLGGGEGYGYTF.

The chain employs TRBV20-1 and TRBJ2-7; the D gene is possibly TRBD2 (6 bases). V was cut by 6 bases and J by 13 bases, with 16 bases left in between. The CDR3 has 10 amino acids. In germline, CDR1 is DFQATT, CDR2 SNEGSKA (reference sequence). The CDR3 sequence: CSANRLGVYF. DNA for the CDR3: TGCAGTGCCAACAGACTAGGGGTTTACTTC.

The J gene is TRBJ2-1, the V gene TRBV19; 13 bases map to TRBD2. CDR1 is LNHDA, CDR2 SQIVND, per germline (reference sequence). There are 16 residues in the CDR3. Trimming at V came to 6 bases and at J to 2 bases, leaving 4 bases not matched to a gene. CDR3 nucleotides: TGTGCCAGTAGCGGGACTAGCGGGATCACCTACAATGAGCAGTTCTTC. It specifies CASSGTSGITYNEQFF. The entire variable domain, with the rest obtained from reference TRBV19 and TRBJ2-1, is as follows: DGGITQSPKYLFRKEGQNVTLSCEQNLNHDAMYWYRQDPGQGLRLIYYSQIVNDFQKGDIAEGYSVSREKKESFPLTVTSAQKNPTAFYLCASSGTSGITYNEQFFGPGTRLTVL.

The chain links TRBV27 to TRBJ2-6; TRBD2 aligns across 7 bases. Germline lookup yields CDR1 MNHEY and CDR2 SMNVEV (reference sequence). The CDR3 has 19 residues. V trimming: 1 base; J trimming: 0 bases; junction bases outside the gene matches: 9. The CDR3 nucleotides read TGTGCCAGCAGTTTATTGTCCGGGAGGTCCCCCTCTGGGGCCAACGTCCTGACTTTC. This gives the protein CASSLLSGRSPSGANVLTF.

The table lists this clone with a count of one. The genes are TRBV19 and TRBJ1-2; possible D gene TRBD1, 6 bases. This CDR3 contains 15 residues. Germline loops: CDR1 LNHDA, CDR2 SQIVND (reference sequence). V lost 5 bases and J 5 bases, leaving 18 bases between the germline ends. In DNA, the CDR3 is TGTGCCAGTAGTCTGTCGACAGGAGGATCTTATGGCTACACCTTC. It specifies CASSLSTGGSYGYTF.

The chain has TRBV18 and TRBJ1-4; 8 bases map to TRBD1. The length of the CDR3 is 17 residues. Germline-derived CDR1 and CDR2 are KGHSH and LQKENI. Trimming took 1 base from V and 1 from J; bases not matched to a gene: 5. For the CDR3, the DNA is TGTGCCAGCTCACCACTTGGACAGGGATTAACTAATGAAAAACTGTTTTTT. Translation: CASSPLGQGLTNEKLFF.

The chain has TRBV29-1 and TRBJ1-2, with D tentatively TRBD1 (5 bases). The CDR3 loop spans 13 amino acids. CDR1 is SQVTM, CDR2 ANQGSEA, per germline. V was pared by 4 bases and J by 8 bases, with 17 bases between. CDR3 nucleotides: TGCAGCGTTGGAGGATCAGGGATGTGGGGCTACACCTTC. Its protein product is CSVGGSGMWGYTF.

The chain uses TRBV5-1 and TRBJ1-1; unclear D gene. Trimming stripped 3 bases from V and 3 bases from J, with 12 bases between. CDR3 length: 14 amino acids. CDR1 and CDR2 from the germline V gene are SGHRS and YFSETQ. The CDR3 coding sequence is TGCGCCAGCAGCTCCGGGTTACTAGACACTGAAGCTTTCTTT. Protein sequence: CASSSGLLDTEAFF.

This rearrangement joins TRBV7-6 to TRBJ1-2, with TRBD1 matching 8 bases. Germline CDR1 is SGHVS and CDR2 is FNYEAQ. Germline trimming cut 0 bases from V and 8 bases from J; bases unmatched to any gene: 5. The CDR3 has 14 residues. The CDR3 here is CASSLASGGGGYTF. The CDR3 coding sequence is TGTGCCAGCAGCTTAGCTTCAGGGGGCGGGGGCTACACCTTC.

The J gene is TRBJ1-6, the V gene TRBV27; D may be TRBD1 (5 bases). CDR3 length: 15 amino acids. Trimming removed 3 bases from V and 7 bases from J, with 13 bases in between. Per the germline V gene, CDR1 is MNHEY and CDR2 is SMNVEV (reference sequence). CDR3 sequence: CASSLGQGYNSPLHF. In nucleotides, the CDR3 is TGTGCCAGCAGTTTGGGGCAGGGTTACAATTCACCCCTCCACTTT.

The chain employs TRBV10-3 and TRBJ1-2; TRBD1 is a possible D gene (5 bases). Trimming stripped 4 bases from V and 0 bases from J, with 12 bases between. Germline CDR1 is ENHRY and CDR2 is SYGVKD. This CDR3 is 15 amino acids long. The CDR3 is CAISGSLGANYGYTF. CDR3 bases: TGTGCCATCAGTGGGTCCTTAGGGGCTAACTATGGCTACACCTTC.

The gene calls are TRBV5-1 and TRBJ1-6; a weak D match, TRBD1 (6 bases). Per germline, CDR1 SGHRS and CDR2 YFSETQ. The CDR3 is 14 residues long. V lost 6 bases and J 5 bases, leaving 12 bases between the germline ends. This chain's CDR3 is CASKVSGDNSPLHF. The CDR3 DNA reads TGCGCCAGCAAGGTGTCAGGGGATAATTCACCCCTCCACTTT.

This rearrangement joins TRBV5-1 to TRBJ2-2; no clear D. The germline V gene encodes CDR1 SGHRS and CDR2 YFSETQ. V gave up 3 bases and J gave up 2 bases, with 20 bases separating them. CDR3 length equals 18 residues. In DNA form, the CDR3 reads TGCGCCAGCAGCTCCTCGGCTGCGGCTTTAATAAACACCGGGGAGCTGTTTTTT. Protein: CASSSSAAALINTGELFF.

This clone was counted only a few times. V is TRBV7-2 and J is TRBJ1-2, with 8 positions matching TRBD1. CDR1 is SGHTA and CDR2 is FQGNSA in the germline V gene. J gave up 4 bases and V 5 bases, and 9 bases lay outside the gene matches. The CDR3 is 15 residues long. The DNA for the CDR3 is TGTGCCAGCAGCCCCCGACAGGGGACACTCTATGGCTACACCTTC. This translates into CASSPRQGTLYGYTF.

The V gene is TRBV28, the J gene TRBJ2-1; 13 nucleotides agree with TRBD2. CDR1 is MDHEN, CDR2 SYDVKM, per germline. With V trimmed by 7 bases and J by 8 bases, 11 bases remained unmatched. This CDR3 spans 16 amino acids. CDR3 bases: TGTGCCAGCAAGGGACTAGCGGGGCCCTCAACTTATGAGCAGTTCTTC. Translation gives CASKGLAGPSTYEQFF. Variable domain in full (rest from reference TRBV28 and TRBJ2-1): DVKVTQSSRYLVKRTGEKVFLECVQDMDHENMFWYRQDPGLGLRLIYFSYDVKMKEKGDIPEGYSVSREKKERFSLILESASTNQTSMYLCASKGLAGPSTYEQFFGPGTRLTVL.

The chain recombines TRBV9 with TRBJ1-5; tentative D call: TRBD1 (6 bases). The ends were cut back, 0 bases at V and 3 bases at J, with 10 bases in the middle. Germline loops: CDR1 SGDLS, CDR2 YYNGEE. The CDR3 covers 15 residues. The CDR3: CASSVAGAVNQPQHF. The CDR3 DNA reads as TGTGCCAGCAGCGTAGCAGGGGCGGTCAATCAGCCCCAGCATTTT.

The chain joins TRBV4-1 to TRBJ2-1, with TRBD2 identical over 9 bases. CDR3 length: 17 residues. Germline V gene sequence: CDR1 MGHRA, CDR2 YSYEKL. Trimming cost V 0 bases and J 9 bases; bases outside gene matches: 12. The CDR3 is CASSQDWLAGVRGEQFF. DNA of the CDR3: TGCGCCAGCAGCCAAGATTGGTTAGCGGGAGTTCGGGGTGAGCAGTTCTTC.

This sequence joins TRBV19 and TRBJ1-2, with TRBD1 matching over 8 bases. The CDR3 has 15 residues. Germline-derived CDR1 and CDR2 are LNHDA and SQIVND (reference sequence). Losses at the gene ends were 1 base for V and 2 bases for J; bases not matched to a gene: 3. CDR3 sequence: CASSIGTGFNYGYTF. The DNA for the CDR3 is TGTGCCAGTAGTATAGGGACAGGGTTCAACTATGGCTACACCTTC.

V is TRBV7-8 and J is TRBJ1-5; D is possibly TRBD1 (6 bases). This CDR3 contains 14 residues. Trimming took 3 bases from V and 4 from J, leaving 10 bases between them. CDR1 and CDR2 from the germline V gene are SGHVS and FQNEAQ. In DNA form, the CDR3 reads TGTGCCAGCAGCTTTTATCAGGGGAATCAGCCCCAGCATTTT. It specifies CASSFYQGNQPQHF.

The rearrangement joins TRBV7-6 to TRBJ1-1, with D maybe TRBD1 (6 bases). The CDR3 sequence is 17 residues long. Trimming shortened V by 3 bases and J by 5 bases, and 22 bases separated the two germline ends. CDR1 and CDR2 (germline): SGHVS, FNYEAQ. The CDR3: CASSFGEARGLGTEAFF. CDR3 DNA sequence: TGTGCCAGCAGCTTTGGGGAAGCGCGGGGGCTTGGAACTGAAGCTTTCTTT.

This chain links TRBV30 with TRBJ2-1; a weak D match, TRBD2 (5 bases). Trimming stripped 1 base from V and 6 bases from J, with 7 bases between. The germline V gene encodes CDR1 GTSNPN and CDR2 SVGIG (reference sequence). This CDR3 spans 12 amino acids. In nucleotides, the CDR3 is TGTGCCTGGAGTGGAGGGATCAATGAGCAGTTCTTC. As protein: CAWSGGINEQFF.

The chain joins TRBV5-5 to TRBJ2-3, with unresolved D. This CDR3 is 13 amino acids long. CDR1 and CDR2 from the germline V gene are SGHKS and YYEKEE (reference sequence). V dropped 7 bases and J dropped 1 base, with 10 bases sitting between them. The CDR3 reads CASAREGTDTQYF. The CDR3 DNA follows: TGTGCCAGCGCCCGCGAAGGCACAGATACGCAGTATTTT.

A single count supports this clone. The chain has TRBV5-1 and TRBJ1-2; TRBD1 agrees at 7 bases. The ends lost 5 bases at V and 2 bases at J; junction bases unmatched: 9. The length of the CDR3 is 15 residues. Germline CDR1 and CDR2: SGHRS and YFSETQ. The DNA for the CDR3 is TGCGCCAGCAGGGACGAACAGGGGAGGAACTATGGCTACACCTTC. This gives the protein CASRDEQGRNYGYTF.

The chain uses TRBV10-1 and TRBJ1-3; TRBD1 agrees at 9 bases. V lost 3 bases to trimming and J lost 2 bases; unmatched junction nucleotides: 11. Germline V gene sequence: CDR1 WNHNN, CDR2 SYGVQD (reference sequence). The CDR3 is made up of 18 amino acids. This CDR3 reads CASSDVPDRGITGNTIYF. The CDR3 DNA is TGCGCCAGCAGTGATGTTCCCGACAGGGGGATAACTGGAAACACCATATATTTT.

The chain couples TRBV2 to TRBJ1-1; TRBD1 aligns across 9 bases. The CDR3 length is 13 residues. J lost 5 bases, V lost 5 bases, and 3 bases had no gene match. CDR1 and CDR2 from the germline V gene are SNHLY and FYNNEI. The CDR3 coding sequence is TGTGCCAGCAGTTCGGACAGGGGAACTGAAGCTTTCTTT. Translation: CASSSDRGTEAFF.

V usage is TRBV18 and J usage is TRBJ2-1, with 10 bases aligning to TRBD2. Germline values: CDR1 KGHSH, CDR2 LQKENI. V lost 4 bases, J lost 5 bases, and 11 bases stayed unmatched. The CDR3 length is 17 residues. The CDR3 sequence is CASSLLGGTSGNNEQFF. For the CDR3, the DNA is TGTGCCAGCTCACTTCTAGGGGGTACTAGCGGGAACAATGAGCAGTTCTTC.